What follows is one T cell receptor (beta chain) and its context. Its specific antigen is unknown. Per-base quality was not reported, and no clone a single base away is much larger than it. This sample is part of a study of CD8 T cells in ankylosing spondylitis listed by TCRdb under 2017. In the study overall: The study set out to find disease-linked TCR variants by profiling T cell receptor beta repertoires in ankylosing spondylitis patients and healthy donors. The full study cohort comprised around 23 ankylosing spondylitis patients and 85 to 120 healthy donors. Peripheral blood samples were taken, and synovial fluid was additionally collected from ankylosing spondylitis patients.

General conclusions and limits of the study: A CD8+ phenotype was shown by the disease-linked clones, which were found at relatively low frequencies in peripheral blood. Some motif variants were previously reported in synovial fluid and blood of reactive arthritis patients, suggesting common disease-initiation mechanisms. The disease-linked clones were reported as significantly enriched in matched synovial fluid samples from ankylosing spondylitis patients. A TCR beta motif of about 8 highly homologous amino acid variants appeared characteristic of blood from ankylosing spondylitis patients.

TCRdb names Illumina HiSeq 2500 as the instrument used. Quantitative 5'-RACE with molecular barcodes was used to prepare TCR beta libraries. In the source study's methods: A new computational method based on a probabilistic model of VDJ rearrangement was used to identify disease-linked TCR variants. Using fastp at Q25 and MiXCR, TCRdb reprocessed the public reads and kept productive beta chains. One record per CDR3 amino acid sequence lists the most common genes and DNA. The V and J calls, along with clone size, are taken from TCRdb and not from the paper's own processing. Across this sample there are around 330,000 distinct CDR3 sequences, with 11% seen only once. The top ten constitute about 10% of the sample. The sequencing input was blood, either unsorted or a sorted T cell fraction (not recorded which). This receptor was obtained from a female donor with ankylosing spondylitis or in good health (not recorded which).

The base sequence is TGTGCCATCAGCTCAGGGGAGAACACCGGGGAGCTGTTTTTT. The resulting protein is CAISSGENTGELFF. This chain joins TRBV10-3 to TRBJ2-2, and possibly TRBD1, on 6 matching bases. The CDR3 runs 14 residues from the cysteine to the phenylalanine. The read is trimmed to its CDR3 DNA, 42 bases read in frame from base 1. For CDR1 and CDR2, the germline V gene lists ENHRY and SYGVKD. The germline ends are 9 bases apart after V is trimmed by 6 bases and J by 1 base.